This T cell receptor beta chain was recovered during a study of shared clonotypes between healthy human individuals. Study-level findings and limits: Rarefaction showed sorted-subset sequencing was incomplete despite large depth.

Of note for this clone: As yet, its antigen is unknown.

The CDR3 loop spans 12 amino acids. Germline V gene data show CDR1 as MDHEN and CDR2 as SYDVKM. The germline V and J ends were trimmed by 5 bases and 5 bases, with 7 bases remaining between them. Assay: immunoSEQ multiplex PCR; the TCRdb copy retains only in-frame clones and omits some. Here the sample spans roughly 700,000 clones, around 74% being singletons. The sequence was obtained from a woman aged 25 to 39 in good health. The V gene is TRBV28, the J gene TRBJ1-5, with unresolved D. Sequences were obtained from memory CD4+ T cells sorted from blood. Subset indicated: CD45RA-negative fraction. CDR3 sequence (DNA): TGTGCCAGCAGTGACGGGGATCAGCCCCAGCATTTT. Its protein product is CASSDGDQPQHF.